Each of the 10 T cell receptor beta chains below was sequenced from the same sample in a study of T cells in Graves' hyperthyroidism and ophthalmopathy. TCR beta CDR3 regions were amplified from RNA transcripts. TCR CDR3 regions were first amplified by RT-PCR with HTBI primers. TCRdb recomputed calls from the multiplex PCR reads with MiXCR, one row per CDR3 protein. Found here are 300,000 or so distinct CDR3 sequences, roughly 15% of them singletons; the top ten hold roughly 31%. Sequenced: blood. Receptors were obtained from a man under 40 with Graves' hyperthyroidism.

This clonotype has a count of ten or more. The chain employs TRBV6-1 and TRBJ2-3; a weak D match, TRBD1 (7 bases). There are 15 residues in the CDR3. Trimming removed 6 bases at V and 6 bases at J, with 19 bases between. The V gene's germline CDR1 is MNHNS and CDR2 SASEGT. The CDR3 loop is CASSTDGGGVDTQYF. CDR3 in DNA: TGTGCCAGCAGCACCGATGGAGGGGGCGTGGATACGCAGTATTTT.

This clonotype was observed at least ten times. This rearrangement joins TRBV11-3 to TRBJ2-2; a possible D gene is TRBD2 (5 bases). This CDR3 has 12 amino acids. Germline values: CDR1 SGHNT, CDR2 YENEEA. V was pared by 6 bases and J by 7 bases, with 9 bases between. The CDR3 coding sequence is TGTGCCAGCAGTTCAGGAGGCGGGGAGCTGTTTTTT. Encoded protein: CASSSGGGELFF.

At least ten counts were recorded for this clonotype. The chain is built from TRBV3-1 and TRBJ1-1; D is uncertain. The germline V gene encodes CDR1 LGHDT and CDR2 YNNKEL (reference sequence). The CDR3 has 14 amino acids. V lost 1 base and J lost 1, with 7 bases in between. The CDR3: CASSQVSRNTEAFF. CDR3 coding DNA: TGTGCCAGCAGCCAAGTTTCCAGGAACACTGAAGCTTTCTTT.

The chain combines TRBV29-1 with TRBJ2-7, with D unclear. V was pared by 0 bases and J by 0 bases, with 6 bases between. The germline V gene has CDR1 SQVTM and CDR2 ANQGSEA. The CDR3 is 13 residues long. The CDR3 region is CSVEDSASYEQYF. The CDR3 bases are TGCAGCGTTGAAGATTCTGCCTCCTACGAGCAGTACTTC.

This clonotype was counted only a few times. The junction departs from the called germline gene at one end, perhaps through a read error. This CDR3 reads CASSQGVGGTYNGQFF. CDR3 in DNA: TGTGCCAGCAGCCAAGGGGTCGGCGGAACCTACAATGGGCAGTTCTTC. The chain couples TRBV3-1 to TRBJ2-1; no reliable D call. The CDR3 contains 16 residues. Per the germline V gene, CDR1 is LGHDT and CDR2 is YNNKEL (reference sequence).

This clonotype was recorded at least ten times. The rearrangement uses TRBV2 and TRBJ2-1, with D unclear. The CDR3 runs to 10 residues. Germline V gene lookup returns CDR1 SNHLY and CDR2 FYNNEI. Trimming took off 8 bases at V and 8 bases at J, with 7 bases between the two ends. CDR3 loop: CASWVDEQFF. CDR3 nucleotide sequence: TGTGCCAGCTGGGTAGATGAGCAGTTCTTC. The complete variable domain, with remaining parts taken from reference TRBV2 and TRBJ2-1, reads EPEVTQTPSHQVTQMGQEVILRCVPISNHLYFYWYRQILGQKVEFLVSFYNNEISEKSEIFDDQFSVERPDGSNFTLKIRSTKLEDSAMYFCASWVDEQFFGPGTRLTVL.

The chain recombines TRBV28 with TRBJ1-5, with a weak D call TRBD1 (5 bases). Germline V lookup: CDR1 MDHEN, CDR2 SYDVKM. This CDR3 region has 17 residues. Trimming left V 5 bases short and J 7 bases short, with 24 bases between. The CDR3 DNA sequence: TGTGCCAGCAGTGGCCACCCCCGGGACGGGAAGAGGCAGCCCCAGCATTTT. Translating gives CASSGHPRDGKRQPQHF.

V gene TRBV15 combines with J gene TRBJ2-5, with D perhaps TRBD1 (7 bases). Germline V gives CDR1 LNHNV, CDR2 YYDKDF (reference sequence). Trimming took 5 bases from V and 3 from J, leaving 16 bases between them. CDR3 length equals 15 residues. In DNA form, the CDR3 reads TGTGCCACCAGCGGGGGGTGGCAGGGGGAAGAGACCCAGTACTTC. Translated, it gives CATSGGWQGEETQYF.

This clonotype appeared many times. V and J are TRBV5-1 and TRBJ2-3, with TRBD2 matching 8 bases. The CDR3 sequence is 17 residues long. Germline V gene lookup returns CDR1 SGHRS and CDR2 YFSETQ. The V and J ends lost 1 base and 2 bases, in that order; junction bases with no gene match: 9. The CDR3 spells CASSLPGGRRPTDTQYF. CDR3 DNA sequence: TGCGCCAGCAGCTTGCCGGGGGGGCGAAGGCCCACAGATACGCAGTATTTT.

As to this clonotype: This could be a read error, since a much larger clone is one nucleotide away. The chain has TRBV5-1 and TRBJ2-7; 9 bases agree with TRBD1. In germline, CDR1 is SGHRS, CDR2 YFSETQ. The trim removed 0 bases at V and 2 bases at J, leaving 6 bases unmatched. The CDR3 loop spans 16 amino acids. The CDR3 DNA follows: TGCGCCAGCAGCTTGGGGACAGGGGTCAGAACCTACGAGCAGTACTTC. It translates to CASSLGTGVRTYEQYF. The full variable domain, its missing parts supplied by reference TRBV5-1 and TRBJ2-7, is KAGVTQTPRYLIKTRGQQVTLSCSPISGHRSVSWYQQTPGQGLQFLFEYFSETQRNKGNFPGRFSGRQFSNSRSEMNVSTLELGDSALYLCASSLGTGVRTYEQYFGPGTRLTVT.